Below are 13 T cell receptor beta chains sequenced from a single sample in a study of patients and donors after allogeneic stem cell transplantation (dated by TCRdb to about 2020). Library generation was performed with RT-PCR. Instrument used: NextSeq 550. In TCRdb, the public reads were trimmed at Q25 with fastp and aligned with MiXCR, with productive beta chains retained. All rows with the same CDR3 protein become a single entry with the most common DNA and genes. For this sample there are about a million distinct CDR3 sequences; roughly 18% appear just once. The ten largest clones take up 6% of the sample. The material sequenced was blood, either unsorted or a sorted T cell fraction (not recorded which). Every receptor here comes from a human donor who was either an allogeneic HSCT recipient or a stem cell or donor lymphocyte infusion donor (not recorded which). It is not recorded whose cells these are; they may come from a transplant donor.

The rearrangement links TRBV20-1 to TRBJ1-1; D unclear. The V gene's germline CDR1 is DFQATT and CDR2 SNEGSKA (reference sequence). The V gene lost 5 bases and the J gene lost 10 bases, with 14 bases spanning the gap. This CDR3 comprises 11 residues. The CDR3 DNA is TGCAGTGCTCCGGGTGAGGTGATAGCTTTCTTT. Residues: CSAPGEVIAFF.

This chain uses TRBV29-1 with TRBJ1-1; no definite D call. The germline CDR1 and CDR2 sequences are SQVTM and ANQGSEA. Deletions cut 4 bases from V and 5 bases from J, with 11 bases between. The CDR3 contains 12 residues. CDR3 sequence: CSVGQAGTEAFF. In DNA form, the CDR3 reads TGCAGCGTTGGCCAGGCGGGAACTGAAGCTTTCTTT. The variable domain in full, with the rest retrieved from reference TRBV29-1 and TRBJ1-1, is SAVISQKPSRDICQRGTSLTIQCQVDSQVTMMFWYRQQPGQSLTLIATANQGSEATYESGFVIDKFPISRPNLTFSTLTVSNMSPEDSSIYLCSVGQAGTEAFFGQGTRLTVV.

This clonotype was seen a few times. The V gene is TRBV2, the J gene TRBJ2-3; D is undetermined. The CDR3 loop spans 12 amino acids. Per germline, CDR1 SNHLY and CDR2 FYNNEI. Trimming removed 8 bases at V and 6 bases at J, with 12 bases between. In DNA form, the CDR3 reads TGTGCCAGCTCCGTCATGAGTGATACGCAGTATTTT. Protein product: CASSVMSDTQYF.

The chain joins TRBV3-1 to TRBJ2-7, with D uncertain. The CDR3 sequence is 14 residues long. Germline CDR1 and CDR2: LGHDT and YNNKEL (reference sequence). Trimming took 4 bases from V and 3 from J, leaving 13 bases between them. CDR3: CASSLGPFYYEQYF. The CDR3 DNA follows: TGTGCCAGCAGCCTGGGCCCCTTTTACTACGAGCAGTACTTC.

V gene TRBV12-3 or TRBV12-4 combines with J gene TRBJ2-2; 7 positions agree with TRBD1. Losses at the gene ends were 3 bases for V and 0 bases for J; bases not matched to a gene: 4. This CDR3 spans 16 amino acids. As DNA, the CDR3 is TGTGCCAGCAGTTTGGGACAGAGAGCGAACACCGGGGAGCTGTTTTTT. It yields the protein CASSLGQRANTGELFF.

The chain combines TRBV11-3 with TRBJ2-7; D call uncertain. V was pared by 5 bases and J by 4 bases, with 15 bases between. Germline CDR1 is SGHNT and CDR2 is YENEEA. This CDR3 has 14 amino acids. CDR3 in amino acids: CASSTASHGYEQYF. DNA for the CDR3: TGTGCCAGCAGCACGGCCTCGCATGGATACGAGCAGTACTTC.

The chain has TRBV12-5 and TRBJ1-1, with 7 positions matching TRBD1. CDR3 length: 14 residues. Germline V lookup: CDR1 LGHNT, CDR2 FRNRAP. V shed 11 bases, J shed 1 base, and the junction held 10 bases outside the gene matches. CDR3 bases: TGTGCTGGAACACCGAGGGGGCGGAACACTGAAGCTTTCTTT. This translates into CAGTPRGRNTEAFF.

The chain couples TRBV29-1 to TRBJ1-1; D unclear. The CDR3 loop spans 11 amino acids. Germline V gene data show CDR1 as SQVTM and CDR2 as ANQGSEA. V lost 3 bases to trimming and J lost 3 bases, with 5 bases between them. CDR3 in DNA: TGCAGCGTTGAGGTAGACACTGAAGCTTTCTTT. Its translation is CSVEVDTEAFF. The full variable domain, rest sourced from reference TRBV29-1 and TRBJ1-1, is SAVISQKPSRDICQRGTSLTIQCQVDSQVTMMFWYRQQPGQSLTLIATANQGSEATYESGFVIDKFPISRPNLTFSTLTVSNMSPEDSSIYLCSVEVDTEAFFGQGTRLTVV.

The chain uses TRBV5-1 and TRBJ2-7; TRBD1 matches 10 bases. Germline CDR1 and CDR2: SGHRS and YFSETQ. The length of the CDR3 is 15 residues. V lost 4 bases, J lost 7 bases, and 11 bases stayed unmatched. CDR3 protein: CASSPRDRGRKEQYF. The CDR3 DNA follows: TGCGCCAGCAGCCCCCGGGACAGGGGTAGGAAAGAGCAGTACTTC.

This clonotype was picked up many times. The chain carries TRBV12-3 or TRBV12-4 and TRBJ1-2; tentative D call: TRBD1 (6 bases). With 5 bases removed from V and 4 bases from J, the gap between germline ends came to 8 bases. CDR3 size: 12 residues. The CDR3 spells CASSIQGYGYTF. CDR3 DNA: TGTGCCAGCAGTATACAGGGCTATGGCTACACCTTC.

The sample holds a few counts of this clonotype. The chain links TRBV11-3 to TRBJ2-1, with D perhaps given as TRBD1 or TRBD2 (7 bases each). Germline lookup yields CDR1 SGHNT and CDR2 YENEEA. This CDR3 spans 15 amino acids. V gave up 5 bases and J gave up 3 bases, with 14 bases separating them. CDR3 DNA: TGTGCCAGCAGCCCCAGGGGGGGAGACTACAATGAGCAGTTCTTC. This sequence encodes CASSPRGGDYNEQFF. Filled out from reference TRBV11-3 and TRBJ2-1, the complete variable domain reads EAGVVQSPRYKIIEKKQPVAFWCNPISGHNTLYWYLQNLGQGPELLIRYENEEAVDDSQLPKDRFSAERLKGVDSTLKIQPAELGDSAVYLCASSPRGGDYNEQFFGPGTRLTVL.

CDR3 nucleotide sequence: TGCGCCAGCAGCCAAGATCCATGGGTCTATGGCTACACCTTC. This encodes CASSQDPWVYGYTF. The chain is built from TRBV4-1 and TRBJ1-2; no firm D call. The CDR3 consists of 14 residues. The germline CDR1 and CDR2 sequences are MGHRA and YSYEKL. The V gene lost 0 bases and the J gene lost 4 bases, with 9 bases spanning the gap.

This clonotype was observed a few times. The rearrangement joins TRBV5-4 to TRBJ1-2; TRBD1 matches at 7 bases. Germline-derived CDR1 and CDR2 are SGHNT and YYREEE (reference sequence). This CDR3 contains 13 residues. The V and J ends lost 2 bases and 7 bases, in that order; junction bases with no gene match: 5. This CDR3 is CASSFGQVPGYTF. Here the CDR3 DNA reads TGTGCCAGCAGCTTCGGACAGGTCCCTGGCTACACCTTC.